One sample yielded the 26 T cell receptor beta chains listed below, sequenced in a study of Graves' ophthalmopathy and Graves' hyperthyroidism. TCR beta CDR3 regions were amplified from RNA transcripts. Following a first-round RT-PCR that used HTBI primers, a second-round multiplex PCR was carried out. Each CDR3 protein gets one entry after TCRdb re-called the multiplex PCR reads with MiXCR. Here the sample spans about 620,000 distinct CDR3 sequences, about a fifth being singletons. Sequencing input: peripheral blood. All receptors derive from a woman under 30 with stable Graves' hyperthyroidism. Some clones in this sample may be carry-over from other donors' samples.

This clonotype was recorded many times. The chain links TRBV6-2 or TRBV6-3 to TRBJ1-5; no firm D call. Germline CDR1 MNHEY, CDR2 SVGEGT. This CDR3 is built from 13 residues. Deletions cut 5 bases from V and 4 bases from J, with 9 bases between. The DNA of the CDR3 is TGTGCCAGCAGTATTCCCGCTAATCAGCCCCAGCATTTT. This encodes CASSIPANQPQHF.

This clonotype was counted many times. The chain employs TRBV6-1 and TRBJ1-1, with D hard to call. V was shortened by 0 bases and J by 6 bases, with 8 bases between the two germline ends. The CDR3 consists of 13 residues. Germline CDR1 reads MNHNS; CDR2 reads SASEGT. CDR3 in amino acids: CASSEASVAEAFF. CDR3 nucleotides: TGTGCCAGCAGTGAAGCATCAGTGGCTGAAGCTTTCTTT.

The rearrangement uses TRBV6-2 or TRBV6-3 and TRBJ1-2; D unresolved. V lost 3 bases, J lost 3 bases, and 11 bases lay in between. Germline values: CDR1 MNHEY, CDR2 SVGEGT. This CDR3 has 14 amino acids. The DNA for the CDR3 is TGTGCCAGCAGTTATGCGGTCGGCCACTATGGCTACACCTTC. Translating it yields CASSYAVGHYGYTF.

This clonotype was detected many times. CDR3 protein: CASSPWAGLNTEAFF. The CDR3 coding sequence is TGTGCCAGCAGTCCCTGGGCGGGACTGAACACTGAAGCTTTCTTT. The V and J genes are TRBV27 and TRBJ1-1, with D tentatively TRBD1 (5 bases). Trimming pared 5 bases from V and 0 bases from J, leaving 13 bases between. The germline V gene has CDR1 MNHEY and CDR2 SMNVEV (reference sequence). The CDR3 runs to 15 residues.

The chain carries TRBV4-2 and TRBJ1-2; 9 nucleotides align to TRBD1. The CDR3 extends over 16 amino acids. Trimming removed 4 bases from V and 5 bases from J; junction bases left unmatched: 11. Germline V gives CDR1 LGHNA, CDR2 YNFKEQ. This chain's CDR3 is CASSLNPGQGQYGYTF. The CDR3 nucleotides are TGTGCCAGCAGCCTAAACCCGGGACAGGGCCAATATGGCTACACCTTC.

This clonotype was counted at least ten times. The CDR3 sequence: CASSSDIYSNQPQHF. For the CDR3, the DNA is TGTGCCAGCAGCTCGGATATTTATAGCAATCAGCCCCAGCATTTT. This rearrangement joins TRBV11-3 to TRBJ1-5; D remains ambiguous. The CDR3 loop spans 15 amino acids. Per germline, CDR1 SGHNT and CDR2 YENEEA. V shed 4 bases and J shed 0 bases, with 10 bases lying between them. The variable domain in full, with the rest retrieved from reference TRBV11-3 and TRBJ1-5, is EAGVVQSPRYKIIEKKQPVAFWCNPISGHNTLYWYLQNLGQGPELLIRYENEEAVDDSQLPKDRFSAERLKGVDSTLKIQPAELGDSAVYLCASSSDIYSNQPQHFGDGTRLSIL.

In this sample, this clonotype turned up a few times. The V and J genes are TRBV9 and TRBJ1-6; D uncertain. CDR3 length: 13 amino acids. Germline V gene data show CDR1 as SGDLS and CDR2 as YYNGEE. Trimming stripped 2 bases from V and 7 bases from J, with 7 bases between. The DNA for the CDR3 is TGTGCCAGCAGCGTTTCCTGGAATTCACCCCTCCACTTT. Its protein product is CASSVSWNSPLHF.

This chain joins TRBV6-2 or TRBV6-3 and TRBJ2-2; TRBD1 aligns across 7 bases. Germline trimming cut 4 bases from V and 4 bases from J; bases unmatched to any gene: 6. CDR3 length equals 15 residues. Germline V gene lookup returns CDR1 MNHEY and CDR2 SVGEGT. As DNA, the CDR3 is TGTGCCAGCAGTTCCCAGACAGGGCTCACCGGGGAGCTGTTTTTT. As protein: CASSSQTGLTGELFF.

This clonotype was observed at least ten times. This chain joins TRBV2 and TRBJ1-1; TRBD1 aligns across 8 bases. Germline V gene sequence: CDR1 SNHLY, CDR2 FYNNEI. J lost 3 bases, V lost 6 bases, and 18 bases had no gene match. CDR3 size: 18 residues. CDR3 loop: CASRARRRDRRGDTEAFF. CDR3 DNA: TGTGCCAGCAGAGCCAGGCGGCGGGACAGGCGCGGGGACACTGAAGCTTTCTTT.

This clonotype was counted at least ten times. J is TRBJ1-5 and V is TRBV2; no clear D. Germline loops: CDR1 SNHLY, CDR2 FYNNEI. The CDR3 runs to 14 residues. V lost 4 bases, J lost 0 bases, and 7 bases lay in between. CDR3 region: CASSAQISNQPQHF. DNA for the CDR3: TGTGCCAGCAGTGCACAGATTAGCAATCAGCCCCAGCATTTT.

J is TRBJ2-7 and V is TRBV20-1, with 9 bases aligning to TRBD2. The CDR3 is made up of 13 amino acids. Germline CDR1 is DFQATT and CDR2 is SNEGSKA (reference sequence). The ends lost 6 bases at V and 3 bases at J; junction bases unmatched: 6. DNA for the CDR3: TGCAGTGCCAGGGCGGGGGGGCTCTACGAGCAGTACTTC. Translated, it gives CSARAGGLYEQYF.

Ten or more counts support this clonotype. One junction end disagrees with the germline gene, perhaps due to a read error. The rearrangement links TRBV5-1 to TRBJ2-4; possibly TRBD1 or TRBD2 for D (5 bases each). Germline V CDR1 and CDR2: SGHRS, YFSETQ. The CDR3 spans 16 residues. CDR3: CASSLGDGRAQNIKYF. CDR3 nucleotide sequence: TGCGCCAGCAGCTTGGGGGACGGTAGAGCTCAAAACATTAAGTACTTC.

The table lists this clonotype with many counts. The V call is TRBV20-1, the J call TRBJ2-7; 11 nucleotides match TRBD2. The CDR3 sequence is 14 residues long. V shed 1 base, J shed 5 bases, and the junction held 4 bases outside the gene matches. Germline CDR1 is DFQATT and CDR2 is SNEGSKA (reference sequence). The CDR3 DNA sequence: TGCAGTGCTAGAGGGGGACTAGCGGTCCACGAGCAGTACTTC. Residues: CSARGGLAVHEQYF.

This clonotype was detected many times. The chain employs TRBV18 and TRBJ1-1; 7 nucleotides match TRBD1. The CDR3 totals 16 residues. CDR1 KGHSH and CDR2 LQKENI come from the germline V gene. Trimming took 3 bases from V and 2 from J; bases not matched to a gene: 9. In DNA form, the CDR3 reads TGTGCCAGCTCACCCTGGACAGGTCACAGCAACACTGAAGCTTTCTTT. Amino acid sequence: CASSPWTGHSNTEAFF.

This clonotype was counted many times. The V gene is TRBV12-5, the J gene TRBJ1-2; TRBD1 matches at 7 bases. The CDR3 loop spans 15 amino acids. Germline trimming cut 1 base from V and 4 bases from J; bases unmatched to any gene: 6. Germline V lookup: CDR1 LGHNT, CDR2 FRNRAP. The CDR3 coding sequence is TGTGCTAGTGGTTTGGGGCGGTGGACAGGCTATGGCTACACCTTC. Translation: CASGLGRWTGYGYTF.

This clonotype has ten or more counts. V gene TRBV5-6 combines with J gene TRBJ2-4; D not certain. Trimming removed 2 bases at V and 0 bases at J, with 12 bases between. The CDR3 runs to 16 residues. Germline assignment: CDR1 SGHDT and CDR2 YYEEEE. The CDR3 nucleotides read TGTGCCAGCAGCTTTGACCCTCGTCTAGCCAAAAACATTCAGTACTTC. Its protein product is CASSFDPRLAKNIQYF. Looking up the rest from reference TRBV5-6 and TRBJ2-4 gives the full variable domain: DAGVTQSPTHLIKTRGQQVTLRCSPKSGHDTVSWYQQALGQGPQFIFQYYEEEERQRGNFPDRFSGHQFPNYSSELNVNALLLGDSALYLCASSFDPRLAKNIQYFGAGTRLSVL.

V usage is TRBV11-1 and J usage is TRBJ2-7; possible D gene TRBD1, 5 bases. The V gene's germline CDR1 is SGHAT and CDR2 FQDESV (reference sequence). This CDR3 is built from 13 residues. The V end lost 5 bases, the J end lost 4 bases, and 12 bases lay between the germline ends. CDR3 protein: CASSRQPGYEQYF. The CDR3 DNA sequence: TGTGCCAGCAGCAGACAACCAGGGTACGAGCAGTACTTC.

On this clonotype: A read error is likely, as this CDR3 ends without the conserved phenylalanine or tryptophan. The chain couples TRBV18 to TRBJ1-3; D gene ambiguous. Germline V lookup: CDR1 KGHSH, CDR2 LQKENI. This CDR3 comprises 14 residues. Trimming pared 2 bases from V and 7 bases from J, leaving 12 bases between. The CDR3 nucleotides are TGTGCCAGCTCACCAAGATCCGAGCGGAACACCATATATGTT. Its protein product is CASSPRSERNTIYV.

This clonotype appeared a few times. The chain has TRBV12-3 or TRBV12-4 and TRBJ1-1; D is unclear. The CDR3 loop spans 13 amino acids. The V and J ends lost 3 bases and 4 bases respectively, with 9 bases between them. This chain's CDR3 is CASSFAEGTEAFF. In DNA form, the CDR3 reads TGTGCCAGCAGTTTCGCGGAAGGCACTGAAGCTTTCTTT.

In this sample, this clonotype turned up many times. V usage is TRBV27 and J usage is TRBJ2-5; D perhaps matches TRBD1 (5 bases). This CDR3 region has 14 residues. Between the trimmed V and J ends, which lost 3 bases and 0 bases, there was a span of 8 bases. Germline V gene lookup returns CDR1 MNHEY and CDR2 SMNVEV (reference sequence). The CDR3 protein is CASSLKGYQETQYF. CDR3 bases: TGTGCCAGCAGTTTGAAGGGGTACCAAGAGACCCAGTACTTC.

This chain connects TRBV10-3 to TRBJ2-7, with 7 bases matching TRBD1. Germline V gene sequence: CDR1 ENHRY, CDR2 SYGVKD. The CDR3 consists of 12 residues. V trimming: 11 bases; J trimming: 4 bases; junction bases outside the gene matches: 8. CDR3 region: CASTGRGYEQYF. Here the CDR3 DNA reads TGTGCCTCGACAGGGCGTGGGTACGAGCAGTACTTC.

The chain employs TRBV30 and TRBJ1-2; D not resolved. Trimming removed 3 bases from V and 5 bases from J, with 16 bases in between. CDR1 is GTSNPN, CDR2 SVGIG, per germline (reference sequence). The CDR3 is made up of 14 amino acids. CDR3 nucleotide sequence: TGTGCCTGGAGCGTATCCCCGGGAGGATATGGCTACACCTTC. Translated, it gives CAWSVSPGGYGYTF.

In its sample, this clonotype was seen many times. This chain links TRBV12-3 or TRBV12-4 with TRBJ2-5, with D possibly matching TRBD2 (5 bases). The CDR3 runs 15 residues. Trimming took 7 bases from V and 0 from J, leaving 15 bases between them. The CDR3 here is CASNPGMRDQETQYF. The DNA for the CDR3 is TGTGCCAGCAACCCGGGAATGAGAGACCAAGAGACCCAGTACTTC.

In its sample, this clonotype was seen a few times. Here the CDR3 reads CASSLLADPKAGELFF. The CDR3 region has the DNA TGTGCCAGCAGCTTACTGGCAGACCCCAAGGCCGGGGAGCTGTTTTTT. The chain uses TRBV11-1 and TRBJ2-2, with no clear D. The CDR3 covers 16 residues. Trimming pared 2 bases from V and 6 bases from J, leaving 16 bases between. Per the germline V gene, CDR1 is SGHAT and CDR2 is FQDESV (reference sequence).

This sequence joins TRBV6-1 and TRBJ2-7, with a tentative D call TRBD1 (5 bases). Germline V lookup: CDR1 MNHNS, CDR2 SASEGT. This CDR3 has 14 amino acids. The germline V and J ends were trimmed by 5 bases and 3 bases, with 14 bases remaining between them. The CDR3 nucleotides read TGTGCCAGCAGTAGCAGGGTGAATCTCTACGAGCAGTACTTC. Its translation: CASSSRVNLYEQYF.

This clonotype has ten or more counts. The CDR3 region has the DNA TGTGCCAGCAGTACTATTGGGGGTCTTGGTTCACCCCTCCACTTT. Its protein product is CASSTIGGLGSPLHF. The chain has TRBV6-5 and TRBJ1-6; D may be TRBD1 (5 bases). The germline gives CDR1 MNHEY, CDR2 SVGAGI. Trimming left V 5 bases short and J 9 bases short, with 17 bases between. This CDR3 has 15 amino acids.